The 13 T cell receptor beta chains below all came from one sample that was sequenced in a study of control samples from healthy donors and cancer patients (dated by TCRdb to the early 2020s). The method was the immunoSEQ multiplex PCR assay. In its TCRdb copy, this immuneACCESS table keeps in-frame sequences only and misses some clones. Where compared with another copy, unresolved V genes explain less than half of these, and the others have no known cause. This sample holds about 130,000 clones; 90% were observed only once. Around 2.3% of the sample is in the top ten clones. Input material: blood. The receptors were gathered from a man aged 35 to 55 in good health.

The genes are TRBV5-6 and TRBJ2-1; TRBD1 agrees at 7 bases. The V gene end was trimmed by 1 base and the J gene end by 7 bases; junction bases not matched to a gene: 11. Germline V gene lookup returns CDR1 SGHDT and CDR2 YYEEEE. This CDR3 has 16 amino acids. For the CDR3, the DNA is TGTGCCAGCAGCTTGTTGAGGGGGCTCGACCTTAATGAGCAGTTCTTC. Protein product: CASSLLRGLDLNEQFF.

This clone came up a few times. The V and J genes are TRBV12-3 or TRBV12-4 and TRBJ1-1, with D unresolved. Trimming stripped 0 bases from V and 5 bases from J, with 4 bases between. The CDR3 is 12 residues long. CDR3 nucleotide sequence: TGTGCCAGCAGTTTAGCCAGTACTGAAGCTTTCTTT. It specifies CASSLASTEAFF.

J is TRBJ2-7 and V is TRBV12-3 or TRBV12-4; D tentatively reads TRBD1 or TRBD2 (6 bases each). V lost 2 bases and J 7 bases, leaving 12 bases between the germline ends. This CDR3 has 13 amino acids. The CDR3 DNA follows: TGTGCCAGCAGTTTAAGGGGGGCCTGGGAGCAGTACTTC. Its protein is CASSLRGAWEQYF.

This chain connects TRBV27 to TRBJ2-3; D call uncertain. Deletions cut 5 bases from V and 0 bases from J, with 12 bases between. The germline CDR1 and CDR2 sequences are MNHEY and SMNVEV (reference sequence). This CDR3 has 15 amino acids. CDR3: CASSDWRLSTDTQYF. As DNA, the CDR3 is TGTGCCAGCAGTGATTGGAGATTGAGCACAGATACGCAGTATTTT.

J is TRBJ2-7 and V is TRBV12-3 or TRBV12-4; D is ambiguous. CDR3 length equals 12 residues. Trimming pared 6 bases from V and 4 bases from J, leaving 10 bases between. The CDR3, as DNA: TGTGCCAGCAGCCCGCATATGTACGAGCAGTACTTC. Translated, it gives CASSPHMYEQYF.

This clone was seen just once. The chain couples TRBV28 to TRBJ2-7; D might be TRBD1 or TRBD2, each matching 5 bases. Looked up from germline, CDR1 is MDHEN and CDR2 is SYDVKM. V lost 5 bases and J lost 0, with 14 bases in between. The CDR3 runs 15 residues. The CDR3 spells CASSLNRDGSYEQYF. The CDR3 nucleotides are TGTGCCAGCAGTCTTAATCGGGACGGCTCCTACGAGCAGTACTTC.

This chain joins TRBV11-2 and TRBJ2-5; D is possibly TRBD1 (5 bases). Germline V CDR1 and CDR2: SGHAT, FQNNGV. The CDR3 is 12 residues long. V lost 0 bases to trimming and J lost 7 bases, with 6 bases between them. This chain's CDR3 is CASSLEGATQYF. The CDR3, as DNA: TGTGCCAGCAGCTTAGAAGGGGCGACCCAGTACTTC.

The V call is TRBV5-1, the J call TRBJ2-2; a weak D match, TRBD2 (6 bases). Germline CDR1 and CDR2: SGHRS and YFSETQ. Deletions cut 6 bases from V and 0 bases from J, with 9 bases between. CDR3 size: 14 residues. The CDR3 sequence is CASMWGANTGELFF. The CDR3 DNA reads TGCGCCAGCATGTGGGGGGCGAACACCGGGGAGCTGTTTTTT.

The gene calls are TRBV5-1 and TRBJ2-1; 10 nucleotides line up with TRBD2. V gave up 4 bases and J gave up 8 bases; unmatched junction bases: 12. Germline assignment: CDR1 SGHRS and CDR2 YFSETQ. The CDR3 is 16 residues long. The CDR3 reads CASSGLRLAGDYEQFF. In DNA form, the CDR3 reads TGCGCCAGCAGCGGACTCCGCCTAGCGGGGGACTATGAGCAGTTCTTC.

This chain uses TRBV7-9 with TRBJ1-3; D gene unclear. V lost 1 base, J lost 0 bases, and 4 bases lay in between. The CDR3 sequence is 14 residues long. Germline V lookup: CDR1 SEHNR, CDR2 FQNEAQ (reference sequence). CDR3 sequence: CASSLVHSGNTIYF. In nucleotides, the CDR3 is TGTGCCAGCAGCTTAGTGCACTCTGGAAACACCATATATTTT.

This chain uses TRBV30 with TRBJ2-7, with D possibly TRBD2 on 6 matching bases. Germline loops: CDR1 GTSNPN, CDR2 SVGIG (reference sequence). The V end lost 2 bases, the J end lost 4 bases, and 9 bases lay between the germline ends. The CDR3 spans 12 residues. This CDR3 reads CAWSFGGYEQYF. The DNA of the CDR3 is TGTGCCTGGAGTTTTGGGGGGTACGAGCAGTACTTC.

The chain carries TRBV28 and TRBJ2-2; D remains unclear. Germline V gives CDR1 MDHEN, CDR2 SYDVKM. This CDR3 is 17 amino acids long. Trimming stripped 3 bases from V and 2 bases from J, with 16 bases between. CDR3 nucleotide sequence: TGTGCCAGCAGTTTTTCGAAAAGGACGGTTAACACCGGGGAGCTGTTTTTT. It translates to CASSFSKRTVNTGELFF.

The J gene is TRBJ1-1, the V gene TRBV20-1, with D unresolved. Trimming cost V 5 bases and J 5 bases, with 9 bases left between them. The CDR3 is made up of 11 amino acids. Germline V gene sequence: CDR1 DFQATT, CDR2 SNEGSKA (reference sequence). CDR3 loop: CSADTGTEAFF. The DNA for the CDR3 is TGCAGTGCTGATACTGGGACTGAAGCTTTCTTT.